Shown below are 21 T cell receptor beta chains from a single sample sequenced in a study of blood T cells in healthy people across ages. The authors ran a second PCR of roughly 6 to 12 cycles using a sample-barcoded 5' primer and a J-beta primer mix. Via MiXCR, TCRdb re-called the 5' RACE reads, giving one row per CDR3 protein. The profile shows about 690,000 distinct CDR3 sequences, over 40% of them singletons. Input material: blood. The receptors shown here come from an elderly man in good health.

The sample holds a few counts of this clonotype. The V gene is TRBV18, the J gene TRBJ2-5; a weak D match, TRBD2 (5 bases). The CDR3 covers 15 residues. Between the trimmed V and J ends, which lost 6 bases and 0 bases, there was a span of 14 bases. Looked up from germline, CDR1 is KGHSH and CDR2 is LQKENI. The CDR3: CASSSGKKDQETQYF. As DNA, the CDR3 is TGTGCCAGCTCCTCCGGGAAGAAGGACCAAGAGACCCAGTACTTC.

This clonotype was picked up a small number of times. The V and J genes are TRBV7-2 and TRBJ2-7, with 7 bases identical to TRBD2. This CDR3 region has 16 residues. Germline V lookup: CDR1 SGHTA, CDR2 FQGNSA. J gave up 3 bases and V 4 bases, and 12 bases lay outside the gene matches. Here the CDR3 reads CASSSSPGGSVYEQYF. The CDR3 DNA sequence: TGTGCCAGCAGCTCAAGCCCGGGGGGTTCTGTCTACGAGCAGTACTTC.

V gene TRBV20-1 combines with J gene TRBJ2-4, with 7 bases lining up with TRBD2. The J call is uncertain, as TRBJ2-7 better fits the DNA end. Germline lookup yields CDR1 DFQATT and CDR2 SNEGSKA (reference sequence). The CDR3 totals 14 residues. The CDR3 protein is CSARDSRGSYEQYF. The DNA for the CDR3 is TGCAGTGCTAGAGATTCGCGCGGGAGCTACGAGCAGTACTTC.

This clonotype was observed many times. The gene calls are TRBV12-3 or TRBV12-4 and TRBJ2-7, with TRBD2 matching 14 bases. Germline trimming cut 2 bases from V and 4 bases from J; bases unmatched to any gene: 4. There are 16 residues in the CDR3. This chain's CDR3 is CASSLPGTSGSYEQYF. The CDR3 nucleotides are TGTGCCAGCAGTTTACCCGGGACTAGCGGGAGTTACGAGCAGTACTTC.

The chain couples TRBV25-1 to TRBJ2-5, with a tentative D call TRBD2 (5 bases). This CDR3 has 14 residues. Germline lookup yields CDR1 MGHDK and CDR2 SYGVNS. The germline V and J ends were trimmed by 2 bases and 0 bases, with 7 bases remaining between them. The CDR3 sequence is CASSEPGYQETQYF. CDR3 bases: TGTGCCAGCAGTGAACCGGGGTACCAAGAGACCCAGTACTTC.

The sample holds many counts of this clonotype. CDR3 in amino acids: CASSPQRGQVDTQYF. CDR3 DNA sequence: TGTGCCAGCAGTCCCCAGAGGGGGCAGGTAGATACGCAGTATTTT. The chain combines TRBV27 with TRBJ2-3, with 7 bases identical to TRBD1. V lost 5 bases, J lost 5 bases, and 10 bases stayed unmatched. The CDR3 contains 15 residues. The germline V gene has CDR1 MNHEY and CDR2 SMNVEV (reference sequence).

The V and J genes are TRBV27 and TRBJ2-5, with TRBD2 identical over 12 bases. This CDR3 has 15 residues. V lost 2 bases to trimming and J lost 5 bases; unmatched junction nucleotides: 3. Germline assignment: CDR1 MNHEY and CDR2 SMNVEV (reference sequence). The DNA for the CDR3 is TGTGCCAGCAGTTTAACTAGCGGGGGGATGGAGACCCAGTACTTC. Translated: CASSLTSGGMETQYF.

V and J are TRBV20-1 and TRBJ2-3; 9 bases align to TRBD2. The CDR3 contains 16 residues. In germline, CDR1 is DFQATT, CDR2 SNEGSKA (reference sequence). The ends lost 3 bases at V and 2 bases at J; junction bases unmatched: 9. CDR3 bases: TGCAGTGCTAGTAGTGTTGCGGGGGGGATCACAGATACGCAGTATTTT. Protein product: CSASSVAGGITDTQYF.

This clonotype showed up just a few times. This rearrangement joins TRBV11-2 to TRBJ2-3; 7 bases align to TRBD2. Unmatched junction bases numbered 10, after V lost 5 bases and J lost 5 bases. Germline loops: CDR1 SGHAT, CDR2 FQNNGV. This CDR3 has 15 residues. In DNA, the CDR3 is TGTGCCAGCAGCCCACGGGACTATACGGGAGATACGCAGTATTTT. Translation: CASSPRDYTGDTQYF.

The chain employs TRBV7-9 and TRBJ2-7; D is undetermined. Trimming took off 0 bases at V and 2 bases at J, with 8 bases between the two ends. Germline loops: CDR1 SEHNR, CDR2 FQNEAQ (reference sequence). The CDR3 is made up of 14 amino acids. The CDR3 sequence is CASSLARSPYEQYF. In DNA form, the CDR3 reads TGTGCCAGCAGCTTAGCCCGAAGTCCCTACGAGCAGTACTTC.

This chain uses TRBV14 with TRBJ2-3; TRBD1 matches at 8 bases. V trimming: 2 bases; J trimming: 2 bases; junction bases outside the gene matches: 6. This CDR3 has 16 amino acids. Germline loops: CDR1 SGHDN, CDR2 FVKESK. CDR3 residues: CASSQPGQVPTDTQYF. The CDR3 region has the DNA TGTGCCAGCAGCCAACCGGGACAGGTTCCCACAGATACGCAGTATTTT.

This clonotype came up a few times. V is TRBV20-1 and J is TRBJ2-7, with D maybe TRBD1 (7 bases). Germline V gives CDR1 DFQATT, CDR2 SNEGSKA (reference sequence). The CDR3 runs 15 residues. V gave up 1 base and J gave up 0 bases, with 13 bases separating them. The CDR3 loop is CSARGGGGGSYEQYF. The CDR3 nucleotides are TGCAGTGCTAGAGGAGGAGGGGGCGGCTCCTACGAGCAGTACTTC.

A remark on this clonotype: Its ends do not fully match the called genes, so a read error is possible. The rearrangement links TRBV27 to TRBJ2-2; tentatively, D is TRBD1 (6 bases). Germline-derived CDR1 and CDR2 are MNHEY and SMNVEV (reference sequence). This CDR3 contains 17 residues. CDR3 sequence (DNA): TGTGCCAACAGTCGCGCCCCGGACAGTCCTTACACCGGGGAGCTGTTTTTT. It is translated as CANSRAPDSPYTGELFF.

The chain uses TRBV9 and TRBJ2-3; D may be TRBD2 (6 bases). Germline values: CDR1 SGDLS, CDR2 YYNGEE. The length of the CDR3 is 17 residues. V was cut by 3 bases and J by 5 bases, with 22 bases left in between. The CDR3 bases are TGTGCCAGCAGCGCCCAACCGGGACTGCGGCACCAAGATACGCAGTATTTT. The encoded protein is CASSAQPGLRHQDTQYF.

The CDR3 nucleotides are TGTGCCAGCCGGGAATCCGGGGGGGTGTCGAATGAGCAGTTCTTC. Residues: CASRESGGVSNEQFF. The chain uses TRBV6-5 and TRBJ2-1; 8 bases align to TRBD2. The ends lost 8 bases at V and 7 bases at J; junction bases unmatched: 13. CDR1 is MNHEY, CDR2 SVGAGI, per germline. This CDR3 contains 15 residues.

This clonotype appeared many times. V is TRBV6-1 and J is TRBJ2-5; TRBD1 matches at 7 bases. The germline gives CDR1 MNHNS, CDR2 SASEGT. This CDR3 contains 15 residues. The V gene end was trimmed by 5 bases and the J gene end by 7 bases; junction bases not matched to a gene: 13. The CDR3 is CASSHGQELAWTQYF. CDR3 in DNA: TGTGCCAGCAGTCACGGACAGGAGCTCGCTTGGACCCAGTACTTC.

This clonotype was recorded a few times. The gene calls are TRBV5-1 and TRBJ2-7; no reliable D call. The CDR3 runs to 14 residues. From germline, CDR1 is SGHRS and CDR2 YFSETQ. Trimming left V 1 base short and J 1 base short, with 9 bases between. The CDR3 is CASSLISLSYEQYF. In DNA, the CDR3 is TGCGCCAGCAGCTTGATCTCACTTTCCTACGAGCAGTACTTC.

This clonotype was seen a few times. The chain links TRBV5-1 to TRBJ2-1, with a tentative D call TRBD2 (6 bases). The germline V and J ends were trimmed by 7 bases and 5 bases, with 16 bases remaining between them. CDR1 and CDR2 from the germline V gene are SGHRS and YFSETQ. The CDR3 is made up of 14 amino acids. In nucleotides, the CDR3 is TGCGCCAGCGTGCAGGGACTTGGAAACAATGAGCAGTTCTTC. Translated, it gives CASVQGLGNNEQFF.

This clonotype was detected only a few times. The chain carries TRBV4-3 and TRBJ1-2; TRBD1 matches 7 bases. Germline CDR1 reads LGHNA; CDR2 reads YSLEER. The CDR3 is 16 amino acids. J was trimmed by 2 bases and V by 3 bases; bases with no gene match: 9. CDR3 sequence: CASSQIPKQGNYGYTF. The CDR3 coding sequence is TGCGCCAGCAGCCAGATCCCCAAACAGGGGAACTATGGCTACACCTTC.

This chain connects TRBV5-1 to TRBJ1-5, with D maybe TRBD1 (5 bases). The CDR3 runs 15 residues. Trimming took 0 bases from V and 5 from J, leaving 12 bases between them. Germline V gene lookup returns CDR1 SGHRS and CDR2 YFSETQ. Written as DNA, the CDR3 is TGCGCCAGCAGCTTGGCGGGGGGTTGGGATCAGCCCCAGCATTTT. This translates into CASSLAGGWDQPQHF.

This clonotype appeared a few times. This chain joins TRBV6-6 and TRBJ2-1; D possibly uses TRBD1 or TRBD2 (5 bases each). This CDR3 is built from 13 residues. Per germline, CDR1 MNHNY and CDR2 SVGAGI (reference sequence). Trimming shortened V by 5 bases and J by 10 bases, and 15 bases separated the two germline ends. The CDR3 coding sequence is TGTGCCAGCAGTCTTCCTCAGGGACGCGAGCAGTTCTTC. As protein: CASSLPQGREQFF.